The sequence of this T cell receptor beta chain was determined in a study of T-cell reconstitution after alpha-beta-depleted transplantation in children. This clonotype has a count of ten or more. Unique molecular identifiers featured in how the TCRbeta library was prepared. TCRdb processed the PCR reads anew with MiXCR; each CDR3 protein has one entry. The sample yields tens of thousands of distinct CDR3 sequences, under 6.5% seen once. Sequencing used PBMCs, mostly from graft donor cells, obtained 60 days after TCRalphabeta/CD19-depleted stem cell transplant. The receptor's source is a female patient aged 2-10 years who had a stem cell transplant for aplastic anemia, so the T cells may come from the graft donor.

CDR3 loop: CASSFEGGYTF. The CDR3, as DNA: TGTGCCAGCAGCTTCGAAGGTGGCTACACCTTC. The rearrangement uses TRBV7-9 and TRBJ1-2; no firm D call. There are 11 residues in the CDR3. Germline values: CDR1 SEHNR, CDR2 FQNEAQ (reference sequence). V was clipped by 3 bases and J by 7 bases, with 6 bases between them.